This is a list of T cell receptor beta chains from one sample in a study of control samples from healthy donors and cancer patients. Using immunoSEQ multiplex PCR, the repertoire was profiled, and TCRdb retains in-frame clones only, with some absent. The sample yields around 110,000 clones, approximately 90% seen once. The specimen was blood. Receptors were obtained from a woman in her 70s in good health. Both conserved end residues are trimmed from each CDR3. A D gene is named only where the DNA matches it firmly. Clone sizes are given selectively: once, few, many, or a class where the clone is expanded.

j_call	d_call	clone_size	v_call	cdr3_aa
TRBJ2-3	TRBD1	-	TRBV5-1	ASARGKGQGVTDTQY
TRBJ2-4	-	-	TRBV25-1	ASSESVGGTVAKNIQY
TRBJ2-5	TRBD1	-	TRBV18	ASSPVNRGQETQY
TRBJ1-6	TRBD1	-	TRBV3-1/TRBV3-2	ASTPGGAGSPLH
TRBJ1-3	-	-	TRBV15	ATSRGTLEGGNTIY
TRBJ2-1	-	-	TRBV7-2	ASSLVREAPYNEQF
TRBJ2-1	TRBD2	once	TRBV5-4	ASGLGLAGGAYNEQF
TRBJ2-1	TRBD1	-	TRBV9	ASSGRDRGLDEQF
TRBJ1-2	-	-	TRBV5-4	ASSSKDTDRGYT
TRBJ2-2	TRBD1	-	TRBV5-1	ASSKDRSTGELF
TRBJ1-2	-	few	TRBV6-2/TRBV6-3	ASSHVDRIQLRGYT
TRBJ1-2	-	-	TRBV3-1/TRBV3-2	ASSRGSFYGYT
TRBJ1-2	-	-	TRBV11-2	ASSSSEYYGYT
TRBJ2-1	TRBD2	-	TRBV3-1/TRBV3-2	ASSPPFTGGNEQF
TRBJ1-1	-	-	TRBV29-1	SARQVLNTEAF
TRBJ1-4	-	-	TRBV9	ASSERGVPDEKLF
TRBJ1-5	-	-	TRBV29-1	SVASGKGNQPQH
TRBJ2-2	TRBD1	-	TRBV7-9	ASSWRQGNTGELF
TRBJ1-2	TRBD1	-	TRBV5-1	ASSSSGTDDYYGYT
TRBJ1-1	-	-	TRBV10-1	ASRWLRRAF
TRBJ2-3	TRBD2	-	TRBV3-1/TRBV3-2	ASIGGTTDTQY
TRBJ1-5	TRBD1	-	TRBV6-4	ASLRDRGPLGLCSNQPQH
TRBJ2-5	-	-	TRBV5-1	ASSLELAGVGETQY
TRBJ2-5	TRBD2	-	TRBV4-1	ASSQRRTSGGAETQY
TRBJ2-3	-	few	TRBV5-1	ASSFGSPTDTQY
TRBJ1-3	TRBD1	-	TRBV5-5	ASSSMGQGAGNTIY
TRBJ2-1	-	few	TRBV3-1/TRBV3-2	ASSQESPPHNEQF
TRBJ1-6	-	-	TRBV27	ASSLPPGSSYNSPLH
TRBJ2-7	-	-	TRBV9	ASSADPGASYEQY
TRBJ1-4	TRBD1	-	TRBV2	ASSDRGGHEKLF
TRBJ2-7	-	-	TRBV27	ASSSSGAYEQY
TRBJ1-1	-	-	TRBV29-1	SAPLVGDVEAF
TRBJ2-3	TRBD1	-	TRBV10-3	AISLDRASYTQY
TRBJ2-1	-	once	TRBV18	ASSPGANEQF
TRBJ2-1	-	-	TRBV4-3	ASSLLGGGSNEQF
TRBJ2-1	TRBD2	-	TRBV7-2	ASSSSSGGVHEQF
TRBJ2-3	-	-	TRBV7-9	ASSLGDPPGPGPPDTQY
TRBJ1-3	-	-	TRBV9	ASSVEQTSSGNTIY
TRBJ2-5	TRBD2	-	TRBV9	ASSVGIGEGSETQY
TRBJ1-1	-	-	TRBV5-7	ASSLKFWEGMNTEAF
TRBJ1-1	-	-	TRBV6-5	ASRGVTTNTEAF
TRBJ2-3	-	-	TRBV9	ASSVPLAESTDTQY
TRBJ2-2	TRBD2	-	TRBV9	ASSVAASGGNTGELF
TRBJ1-2	-	-	TRBV6-6	ASSYSRADGYT
TRBJ2-4	-	-	TRBV5-1	ASSLGAGQGGRDIQY
TRBJ2-1	-	-	TRBV7-3	ASSLSGYNEQF
TRBJ1-1	-	-	TRBV6-4	ASREAGDTEAF
TRBJ1-2	TRBD1	-	TRBV6-5	ASSFLQGAAGYT